This note documents a single T cell receptor beta chain sequence. This may arise from a read error, as a much more abundant clone is one base away. The entry originates in a study of human T cells and chemical hapten exposure. As to time point: patch test 1, 2 weeks after DPC sensitization. As for treatment: therapeutic diphenylcyclopropenone sensitization with weekly scalp DPC. Participating donors were patients with alopecia, aged 18 to 70 years, considered appropriate candidates for DPC. With V trimmed by 10 bases and J by 2 bases, 8 bases remained unmatched. Germline-derived CDR1 and CDR2 are MNHEY and SVGEGT. The CDR3 covers 14 residues. TCRdb recomputed calls from the RACE reads with MiXCR, one row per CDR3 protein. The table has about 57,000 distinct CDR3 sequences, 9.3% seen once.

The sample consisted of whole blood, taken in connection with sensitization to the hapten diphenylcyclopropenone (DPC). This TCR was recovered from a woman in her 40s with alopecia areata. Some clones in this sample may be carry-over from other donors' samples. The rearrangement uses TRBV6-2 or TRBV6-3 and TRBJ2-3; TRBD1 agrees at 8 bases. The CDR3 is CANSYRGDTDTQYF. The CDR3 nucleotides read TGTGCCAATTCTTACAGGGGGGACACAGATACGCAGTATTTT.